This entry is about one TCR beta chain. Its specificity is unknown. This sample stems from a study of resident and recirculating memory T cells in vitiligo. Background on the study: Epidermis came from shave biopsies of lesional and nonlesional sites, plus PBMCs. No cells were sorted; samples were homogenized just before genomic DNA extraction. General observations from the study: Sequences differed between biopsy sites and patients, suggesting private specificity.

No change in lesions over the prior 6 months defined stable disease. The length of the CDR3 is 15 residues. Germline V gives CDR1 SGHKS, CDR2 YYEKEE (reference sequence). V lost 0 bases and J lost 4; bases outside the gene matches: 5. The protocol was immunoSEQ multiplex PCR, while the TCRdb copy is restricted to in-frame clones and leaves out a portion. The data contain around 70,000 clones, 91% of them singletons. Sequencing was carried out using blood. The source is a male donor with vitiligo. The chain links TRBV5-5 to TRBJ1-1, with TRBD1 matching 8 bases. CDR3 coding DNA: TGTGCCAGCAGCTTGGGACAGGGGAGGGCCACTGAAGCTTTCTTT. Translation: CASSLGQGRATEAFF.